This TCR beta chain was retrieved from a study of blood T cell repertoires in COVID-19. Study details: The cDNA or gDNA used as material had been derived from T cells, B-cell-depleted T cells, or PBMCs.

Germline lookup yields CDR1 PRHDT and CDR2 FYEKMQ (reference sequence). Between the trimmed V and J ends, which lost 0 bases and 0 bases, there was a span of 2 bases. The CDR3 sequence is 13 residues long. Participants, about 18 to 90 years old, spanned fewer than 25 US areas. Cohorts were assigned according to the clinical history that participants reported. Method: immunoSEQ multiplex PCR; TCRdb's copy keeps in-frame clones and lacks some. The sample has some 190,000 clones, approximately 84% seen once. The sequence was obtained from a woman in her 30s who had recovered from COVID-19. What was sequenced was PBMCs or T cells enriched from blood (not recorded which). The chain couples TRBV13 to TRBJ2-5; D gene uncertain. The CDR3 region has the DNA TGTGCCAGCAGCTTAGGTAACCAAGAGACCCAGTACTTC. Its translation: CASSLGNQETQYF.